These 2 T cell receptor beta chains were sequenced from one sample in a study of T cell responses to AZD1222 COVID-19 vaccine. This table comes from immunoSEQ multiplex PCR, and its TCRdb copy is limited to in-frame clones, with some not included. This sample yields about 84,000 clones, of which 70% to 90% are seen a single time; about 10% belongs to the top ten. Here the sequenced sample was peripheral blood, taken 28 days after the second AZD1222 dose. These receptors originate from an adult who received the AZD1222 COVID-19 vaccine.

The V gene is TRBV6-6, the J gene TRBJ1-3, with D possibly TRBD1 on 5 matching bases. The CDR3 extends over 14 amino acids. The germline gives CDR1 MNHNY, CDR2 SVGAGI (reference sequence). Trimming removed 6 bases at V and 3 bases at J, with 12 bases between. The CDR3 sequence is CASRPGGDGNTIYF. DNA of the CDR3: TGTGCCAGCAGGCCCGGAGGGGATGGAAACACCATATATTTT.

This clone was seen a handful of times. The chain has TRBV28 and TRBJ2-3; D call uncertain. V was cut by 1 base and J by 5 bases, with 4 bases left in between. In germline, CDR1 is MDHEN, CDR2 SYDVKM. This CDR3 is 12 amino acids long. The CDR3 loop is CASSLSGDTQYF. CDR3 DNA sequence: TGTGCCAGCAGTTTATCCGGAGATACGCAGTATTTT.